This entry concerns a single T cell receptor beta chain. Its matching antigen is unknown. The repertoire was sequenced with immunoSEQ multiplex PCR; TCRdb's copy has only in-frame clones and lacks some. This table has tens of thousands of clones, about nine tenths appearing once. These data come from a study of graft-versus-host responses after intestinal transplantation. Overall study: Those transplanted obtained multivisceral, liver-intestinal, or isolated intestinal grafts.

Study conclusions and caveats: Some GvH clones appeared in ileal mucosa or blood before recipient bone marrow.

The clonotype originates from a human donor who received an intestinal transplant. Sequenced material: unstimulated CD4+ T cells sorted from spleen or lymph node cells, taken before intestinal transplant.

Here the CDR3 reads CASSEAWRQGYEQYF. CDR3 in DNA: TGTGCCAGCAGTGAAGCGTGGAGACAGGGTTACGAGCAGTACTTC. This chain connects TRBV6-1 to TRBJ2-7; 7 nucleotides align to TRBD1. CDR1 is MNHNS and CDR2 is SASEGT in the germline V gene. Trimming cost V 0 bases and J 4 bases; bases outside gene matches: 6. CDR3 length: 15 amino acids.